In this sample, the clone carrying this T cell receptor (beta chain) turned up a few times. No antigen is known for it. Profiling relied on immunoSEQ multiplex PCR, and the TCRdb table lists in-frame clones only, not all of them. Seen here are about 57,000 clones, about 85% observed once, and the top ten hold roughly 19%. The sample comes from a study of T cell responses to AZD1222 COVID-19 vaccine. Study details: Samples with a second dose at about 4 or about 12 weeks were pooled together.

The CDR3 covers 13 residues. Trimming took off 2 bases at V and 1 base at J, with 5 bases between the two ends. Points from the study as a whole: Spike-specific TCR breadth and depth were elevated following two AZD1222 doses.

This sequence originates from an adult in good health. Sequencing was performed on peripheral blood, taken on day 0 of AZD1222 vaccination. The chain uses TRBV12-3 or TRBV12-4 and TRBJ1-1; D gene uncertain. The CDR3 DNA reads as TGTGCCAGCAGTTTAAGGCAGAACACTGAAGCTTTCTTT. This sequence encodes CASSLRQNTEAFF.